Given below is one T cell receptor beta chain in context. In the original analysis: Reference gene primers were amplified, and this amplification served to estimate nucleated cell counts. The method was immunoSEQ multiplex PCR; TCRdb's version includes in-frame clones alone and lacks a portion of them. Clone size and V and J calls were adopted from that table, with D and trimming inferred from the DNA. The table records more than 40,000 clones, just over 90% of them present only once. The data were taken from a study of blood T cell repertoires in COVID-19. The TCR was taken from a man between 65 and 80 years old with acute or convalescent COVID-19. What was sequenced was peripheral blood.

CDR3 sequence reads: CASSPGRVHNEQFF. The CDR3 nucleotides read TGTGCCAGCAGTCCCGGCAGGGTACACAATGAGCAGTTCTTC. V usage is TRBV28 and J usage is TRBJ2-1; D possibly corresponds to TRBD1 (5 bases). The V end was cut by 5 bases, the J end by 5 bases, with 13 bases between. Germline CDR1 and CDR2: MDHEN and SYDVKM. The CDR3 consists of 14 residues.